These 16 T cell receptor beta chains came from one sample sequenced in a study of blood T cell repertoires in COVID-19 (dated by TCRdb to 2020 to 2022). The library was made by the immunoSEQ multiplex PCR assay. The table comes from immuneACCESS by way of TCRdb, which keeps in-frame sequences with V and J called. Part of the clones is missing from these tables; in studies checked, under half for an unresolved V gene and the rest for unknown reasons. Here the sample has hundreds of thousands of clones; 85% occur a single time. The ten largest clones capture over 1.5% of the sample. The sequencing sample was made of PBMCs or T cells enriched from blood (not recorded which). These receptors all come from a woman between 25 and 40 years old who had been exposed to COVID-19.

This chain joins TRBV27 and TRBJ2-3; 11 bases match TRBD2. The germline V gene encodes CDR1 MNHEY and CDR2 SMNVEV (reference sequence). J was trimmed by 1 base and V by 3 bases; bases with no gene match: 9. This CDR3 comprises 18 residues. CDR3 amino acids: CASSFETSGTSCTDTQYF. CDR3 in DNA: TGTGCCAGCAGTTTTGAGACTAGCGGGACTTCCTGCACAGATACGCAGTATTTT.

V and J are TRBV29-1 and TRBJ1-3; 9 bases are a match to TRBD1. The J segment lost 5 bases and the V segment lost 7 bases, leaving 12 bases of the junction unmatched. From germline, CDR1 is SQVTM and CDR2 ANQGSEA. CDR3 length: 15 residues. This CDR3 is CSAILPGQGRNTIYF. CDR3 nucleotides: TGCAGCGCTATCCTACCGGGACAGGGAAGAAACACCATATATTTT.

The rearrangement links TRBV12-3 or TRBV12-4 to TRBJ1-1; D is unclear. The V end was cut by 4 bases, the J end by 0 bases, with 3 bases between. CDR3 length equals 12 residues. CDR3 sequence (DNA): TGTGCCAGCAGTTCTGTGAACACTGAAGCTTTCTTT. This gives the protein CASSSVNTEAFF.

This clone was counted only a few times. J is TRBJ1-1 and V is TRBV11-3; D not certain. CDR3 size: 14 residues. V lost 0 bases and J lost 6, with 11 bases in between. The germline V gene encodes CDR1 SGHNT and CDR2 YENEEA. CDR3 nucleotide sequence: TGTGCCAGCAGCTTAGATCCGGAGGGCTCTGAAGCTTTCTTT. Protein product: CASSLDPEGSEAFF.

The chain has TRBV27 and TRBJ2-1; 7 nucleotides agree with TRBD1. Germline CDR1 MNHEY, CDR2 SMNVEV (reference sequence). The ends lost 5 bases at V and 7 bases at J; junction bases unmatched: 14. CDR3 length: 16 residues. The CDR3 DNA sequence: TGTGCCAGCAGTCGCGAGCCGGGACAGAGATTTAATGAGCAGTTCTTC. Protein sequence: CASSREPGQRFNEQFF.

The chain joins TRBV7-8 to TRBJ1-5, with 7 positions matching TRBD1. Germline values: CDR1 SGHVS, CDR2 FQNEAQ. Trimming removed 5 bases from V and 7 bases from J; junction bases left unmatched: 11. This CDR3 spans 15 amino acids. For the CDR3, the DNA is TGTGCCAGCAGCGCCCGTGAGGGGGCAGGGCAGCCCCAGCATTTT. Translating it yields CASSAREGAGQPQHF.

V gene TRBV6-2 or TRBV6-3 combines with J gene TRBJ2-1, with 9 bases that match TRBD1. Germline loops: CDR1 MNHEY, CDR2 SVGEGT. J lost 7 bases, V lost 0 bases, and 10 bases had no gene match. The CDR3 spans 17 residues. The CDR3 here is CASSYSTASDRGNEQFF. Here the CDR3 DNA reads TGTGCCAGCAGTTACTCGACTGCTTCGGACAGGGGTAATGAGCAGTTCTTC.

This sequence joins TRBV7-2 and TRBJ2-7; a possible D gene is TRBD2 (6 bases). Germline values: CDR1 SGHTA, CDR2 FQGNSA. Deletions cut 2 bases from V and 5 bases from J, with 19 bases between. The CDR3 consists of 16 residues. The CDR3 sequence: CASSLSGGAQVDEQYF. CDR3 sequence (DNA): TGTGCCAGCAGCTTATCGGGCGGGGCCCAAGTCGACGAGCAGTACTTC.

The rearrangement uses TRBV7-9 and TRBJ1-1; tentatively, D is TRBD1 (6 bases). Germline V gene lookup returns CDR1 SEHNR and CDR2 FQNEAQ (reference sequence). V lost 1 base to trimming and J lost 0 bases, with 15 bases between them. This CDR3 region has 17 residues. In DNA, the CDR3 is TGTGCCAGCAGCTTAGATCTGATCAGGGACATGAACACTGAAGCTTTCTTT. Its translation is CASSLDLIRDMNTEAFF.

V usage is TRBV30 and J usage is TRBJ2-1; no clear D gene. Germline loops: CDR1 GTSNPN, CDR2 SVGIG (reference sequence). Deletions cut 1 base from V and 3 bases from J, with 13 bases between. The CDR3 runs to 15 residues. The CDR3 reads CAWSGRELNYNEQFF. DNA of the CDR3: TGTGCCTGGAGTGGCCGTGAGTTAAACTACAATGAGCAGTTCTTC. Looking up the rest from reference TRBV30 and TRBJ2-1 gives the full variable domain: SQTIHQWPATLVQPVGSPLSLECTVEGTSNPNLYWYRQAAGRGLQLLFYSVGIGQISSEVPQNLSASRPQDRQFILSSKKLLLSDSGFYLCAWSGRELNYNEQFFGPGTRLTVL.

The V and J genes are TRBV2 and TRBJ2-1; 8 bases are shared with TRBD2. This CDR3 is built from 15 residues. Per the germline V gene, CDR1 is SNHLY and CDR2 is FYNNEI. The V gene end was trimmed by 6 bases and the J gene end by 10 bases; junction bases not matched to a gene: 14. CDR3 bases: TGTGCCAGCAGCGTGGGGACTAGGGCTGGCGGGGAGCAGTTCTTC. This sequence encodes CASSVGTRAGGEQFF.

This chain links TRBV28 with TRBJ1-4, with D maybe TRBD1 (6 bases). Trimming removed 7 bases at V and 0 bases at J, with 21 bases between. CDR3 length: 18 residues. The germline V gene encodes CDR1 MDHEN and CDR2 SYDVKM. The CDR3: CASIPQGFRAATNEKLFF. CDR3 DNA: TGTGCCAGCATTCCACAGGGCTTCCGAGCCGCAACTAATGAAAAACTGTTTTTT.

The chain employs TRBV18 and TRBJ2-1; possibly TRBD1 for D (6 bases). Germline V gene lookup returns CDR1 KGHSH and CDR2 LQKENI. This CDR3 has 12 residues. Trimming cost V 5 bases and J 8 bases, with 10 bases left between them. CDR3 residues: CASSLQGYEQFF. The CDR3 nucleotides are TGTGCCAGCTCATTACAGGGTTATGAGCAGTTCTTC.

This chain joins TRBV21-1 and TRBJ1-1. TRBV21-1 is classified as a pseudogene. The CDR3 spans 16 residues. This CDR3 is CASSSTFSGGVTEAFF. The CDR3 nucleotides are TGTGCCAGCAGCTCAACATTTAGCGGGGGGGTGACTGAAGCTTTCTTT.

This rearrangement joins TRBV9 to TRBJ2-3; TRBD2 matches 7 bases. Germline CDR1 and CDR2: SGDLS and YYNGEE. The CDR3 extends over 11 amino acids. V dropped 7 bases and J dropped 8; count of bases not matched to a gene: 4. CDR3 sequence (DNA): TGTGCCAGCGGGGGGAGGGCTACGCAGTATTTT. Its protein product is CASGGRATQYF.

The chain couples TRBV9 to TRBJ2-1, with 8 bases lining up with TRBD2. CDR1 is SGDLS and CDR2 is YYNGEE in the germline V gene. V trimming: 0 bases; J trimming: 0 bases; junction bases outside the gene matches: 2. The CDR3 has 16 residues. The CDR3 bases are TGTGCCAGCAGCGTAGAGGGGACTAGCTCCTACAATGAGCAGTTCTTC. This codes for CASSVEGTSSYNEQFF.